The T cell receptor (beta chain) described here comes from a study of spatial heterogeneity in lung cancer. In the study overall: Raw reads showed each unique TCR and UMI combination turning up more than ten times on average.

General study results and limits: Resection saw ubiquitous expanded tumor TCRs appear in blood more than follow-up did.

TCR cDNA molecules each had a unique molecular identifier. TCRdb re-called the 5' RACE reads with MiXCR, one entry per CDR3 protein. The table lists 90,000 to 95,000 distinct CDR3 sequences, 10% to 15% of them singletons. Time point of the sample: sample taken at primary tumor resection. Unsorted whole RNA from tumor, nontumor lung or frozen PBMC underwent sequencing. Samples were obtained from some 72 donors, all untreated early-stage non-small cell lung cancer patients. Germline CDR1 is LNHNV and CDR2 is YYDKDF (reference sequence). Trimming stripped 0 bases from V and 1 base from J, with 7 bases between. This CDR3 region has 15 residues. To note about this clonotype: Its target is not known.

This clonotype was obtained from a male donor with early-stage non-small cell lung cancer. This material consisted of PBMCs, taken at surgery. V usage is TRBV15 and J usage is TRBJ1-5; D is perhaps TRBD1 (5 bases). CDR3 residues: CATSREGQSNQPQHF. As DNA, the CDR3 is TGTGCCACCAGCAGAGAGGGGCAGAGCAATCAGCCCCAGCATTTT.